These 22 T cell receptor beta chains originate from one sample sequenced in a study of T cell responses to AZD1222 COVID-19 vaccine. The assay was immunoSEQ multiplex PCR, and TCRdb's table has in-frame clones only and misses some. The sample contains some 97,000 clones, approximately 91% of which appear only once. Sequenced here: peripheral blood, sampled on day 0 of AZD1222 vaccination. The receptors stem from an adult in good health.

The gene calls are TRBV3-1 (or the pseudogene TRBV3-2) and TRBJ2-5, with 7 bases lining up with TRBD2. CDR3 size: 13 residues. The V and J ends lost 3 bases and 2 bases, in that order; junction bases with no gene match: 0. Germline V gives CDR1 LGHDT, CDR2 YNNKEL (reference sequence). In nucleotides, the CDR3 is TGTGCCAGCAGCCAGCGGGGGCAAGAGACCCAGTACTTC. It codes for CASSQRGQETQYF.

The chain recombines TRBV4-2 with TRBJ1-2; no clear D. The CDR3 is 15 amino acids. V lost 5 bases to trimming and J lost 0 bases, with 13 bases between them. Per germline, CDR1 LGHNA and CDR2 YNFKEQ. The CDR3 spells CASSERAGTNYGYTF. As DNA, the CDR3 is TGTGCCAGCAGCGAAAGGGCCGGAACTAACTATGGCTACACCTTC.

The CDR3 DNA reads as TGTGCCACCAGCAGAGATGGTACAGCGGGACTAGCGAGCGAGCAGTACTTC. This sequence encodes CATSRDGTAGLASEQYF. The chain joins TRBV15 to TRBJ2-7, with 10 bases fitting TRBD2. The CDR3 is 17 residues long. J lost 6 bases, V lost 0 bases, and 11 bases had no gene match. Germline assignment: CDR1 LNHNV and CDR2 YYDKDF (reference sequence).

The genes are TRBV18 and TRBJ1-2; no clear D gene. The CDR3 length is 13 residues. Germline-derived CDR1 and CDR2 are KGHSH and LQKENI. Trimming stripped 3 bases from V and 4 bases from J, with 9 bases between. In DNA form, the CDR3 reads TGTGCCAGCTCACCGCCAGTCGTCTATGGCTACACCTTC. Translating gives CASSPPVVYGYTF.

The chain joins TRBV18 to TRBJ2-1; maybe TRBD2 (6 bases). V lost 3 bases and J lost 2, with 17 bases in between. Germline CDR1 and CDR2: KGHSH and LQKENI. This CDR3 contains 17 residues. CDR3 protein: CASSPLALSGPYNEQFF. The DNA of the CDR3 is TGTGCCAGCTCACCGCTGGCTTTGAGCGGGCCCTACAATGAGCAGTTCTTC. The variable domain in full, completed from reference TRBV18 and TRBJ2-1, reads NAGVMQNPRHLVRRRGQEARLRCSPMKGHSHVYWYRQLPEEGLKFMVYLQKENIIDESGMPKERFSAEFPKEGPSILRIQQVVRGDSAAYFCASSPLALSGPYNEQFFGPGTRLTVL.

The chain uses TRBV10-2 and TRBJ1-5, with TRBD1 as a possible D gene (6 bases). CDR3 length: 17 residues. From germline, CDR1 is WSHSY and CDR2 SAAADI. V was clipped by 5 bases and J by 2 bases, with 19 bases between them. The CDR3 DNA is TGCGCCAGCAGTCATCTAGTACAGGGAGATGGCAATCAGCCCCAGCATTTT. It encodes CASSHLVQGDGNQPQHF.

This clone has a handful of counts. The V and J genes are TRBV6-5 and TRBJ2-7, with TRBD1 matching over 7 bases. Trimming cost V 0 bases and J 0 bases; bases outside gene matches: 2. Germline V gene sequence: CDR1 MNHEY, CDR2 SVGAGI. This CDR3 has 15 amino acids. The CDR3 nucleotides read TGTGCCAGCAGTTACTCCGGGGACAGCTCCTACGAGCAGTACTTC. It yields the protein CASSYSGDSSYEQYF.

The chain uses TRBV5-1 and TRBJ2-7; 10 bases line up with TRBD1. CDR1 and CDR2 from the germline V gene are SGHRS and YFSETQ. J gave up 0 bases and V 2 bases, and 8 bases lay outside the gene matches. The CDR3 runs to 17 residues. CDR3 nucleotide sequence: TGCGCCAGCAGCTTCGGGACAGGGGCGCCCCGCTCCTACGAGCAGTACTTC. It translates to CASSFGTGAPRSYEQYF.

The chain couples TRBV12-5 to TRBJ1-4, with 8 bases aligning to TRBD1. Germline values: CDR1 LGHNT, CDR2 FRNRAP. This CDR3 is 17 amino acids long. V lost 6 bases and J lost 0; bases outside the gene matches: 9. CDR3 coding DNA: TGTGCTAGTGGCCGCGGACAGGGCGATGCAACTAATGAAAAACTGTTTTTT. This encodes CASGRGQGDATNEKLFF.

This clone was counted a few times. DNA for the CDR3: TGTGCCAGCAGAGAGGGACTAGCGGGGGGGAACACCGGGGAGCTGTTTTTT. Protein product: CASREGLAGGNTGELFF. The chain combines TRBV11-3 with TRBJ2-2; 15 nucleotides line up with TRBD2. Germline assignment: CDR1 SGHNT and CDR2 YENEEA. V was pared by 6 bases and J by 1 base, with 3 bases of the junction left unmatched. This CDR3 is built from 17 residues.

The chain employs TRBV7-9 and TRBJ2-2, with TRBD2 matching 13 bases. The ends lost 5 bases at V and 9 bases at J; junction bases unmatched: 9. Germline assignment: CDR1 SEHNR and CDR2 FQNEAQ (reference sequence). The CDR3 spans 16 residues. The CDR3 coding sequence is TGTGCCAGCAGCACCGGGACTAGCGGGACCTACCGGGAGCTGTTTTTT. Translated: CASSTGTSGTYRELFF.

The DNA for the CDR3 is TGTGCCAGCAGCCCCGGAAACTATGGCTACACCTTC. Its protein product is CASSPGNYGYTF. This chain uses TRBV5-6 with TRBJ1-2; D unclear. Germline V gene sequence: CDR1 SGHDT, CDR2 YYEEEE. This CDR3 has 12 amino acids. V lost 4 bases, J lost 2 bases, and 6 bases lay in between.

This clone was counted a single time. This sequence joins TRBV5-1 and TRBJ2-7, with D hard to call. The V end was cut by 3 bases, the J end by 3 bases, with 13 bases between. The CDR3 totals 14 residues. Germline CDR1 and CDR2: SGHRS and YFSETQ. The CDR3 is CASSSRTADYEQYF. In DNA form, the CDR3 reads TGCGCCAGCAGCTCACGGACGGCCGACTACGAGCAGTACTTC.

The CDR3 DNA follows: TGTGCCAGCAGTATGTGGCTGGGCTATGGCTACACCTTC. It specifies CASSMWLGYGYTF. This chain uses TRBV6-5 with TRBJ1-2; D not certain. CDR1 and CDR2 from the germline V gene are MNHEY and SVGAGI. Trimming cost V 5 bases and J 4 bases, with 11 bases left between them. This CDR3 is built from 13 residues.

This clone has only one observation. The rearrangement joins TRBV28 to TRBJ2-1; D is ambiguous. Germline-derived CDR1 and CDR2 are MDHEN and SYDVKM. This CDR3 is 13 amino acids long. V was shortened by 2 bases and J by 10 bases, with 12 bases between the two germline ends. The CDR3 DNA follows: TGTGCCAGCAGTTTACCGCGGATTGAAGAGCAGTTCTTC. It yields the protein CASSLPRIEEQFF.

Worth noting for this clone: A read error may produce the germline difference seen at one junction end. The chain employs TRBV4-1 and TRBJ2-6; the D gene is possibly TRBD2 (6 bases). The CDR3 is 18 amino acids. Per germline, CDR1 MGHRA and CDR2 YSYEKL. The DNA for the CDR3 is TGCGCCAGCAGCGAAGACCGGGACTCGTACGAAGGGGCCAACGTCCTGACTTTC. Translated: CASSEDRDSYEGANVLTF.

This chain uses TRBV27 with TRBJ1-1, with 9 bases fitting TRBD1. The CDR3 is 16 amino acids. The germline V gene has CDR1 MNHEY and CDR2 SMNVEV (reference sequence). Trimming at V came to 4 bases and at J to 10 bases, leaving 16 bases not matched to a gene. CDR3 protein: CASSSQQGQGSYRAFF. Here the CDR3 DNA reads TGTGCCAGCAGTTCTCAGCAAGGACAGGGGTCATATCGAGCTTTCTTT.

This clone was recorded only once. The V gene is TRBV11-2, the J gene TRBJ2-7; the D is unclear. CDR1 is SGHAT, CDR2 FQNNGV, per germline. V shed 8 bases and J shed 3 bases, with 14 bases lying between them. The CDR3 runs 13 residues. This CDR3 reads CASAQAYFYEQYF. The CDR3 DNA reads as TGTGCCAGCGCCCAGGCCTACTTCTACGAGCAGTACTTC. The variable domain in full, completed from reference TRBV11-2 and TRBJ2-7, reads EAGVAQSPRYKIIEKRQSVAFWCNPISGHATLYWYQQILGQGPKLLIQFQNNGVVDDSQLPKDRFSAERLKGVDSTLKIQPAKLEDSAVYLCASAQAYFYEQYFGPGTRLTVT.

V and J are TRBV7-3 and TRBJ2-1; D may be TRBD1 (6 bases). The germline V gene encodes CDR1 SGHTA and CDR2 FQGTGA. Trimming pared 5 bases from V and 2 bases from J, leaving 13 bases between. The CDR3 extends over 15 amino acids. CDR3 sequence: CASSRDTGTYNEQFF. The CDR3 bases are TGTGCCAGCAGCAGGGACACGGGCACCTACAATGAGCAGTTCTTC.

CDR3 region: CASSPRDSMDGYTF. The CDR3 coding sequence is TGTGCCAGCTCACCTCGGGATTCCATGGATGGCTACACCTTC. The chain joins TRBV18 to TRBJ1-2; D remains ambiguous. CDR1 KGHSH and CDR2 LQKENI come from the germline V gene. The V end was cut by 3 bases, the J end by 6 bases, with 14 bases between. The CDR3 consists of 14 residues.

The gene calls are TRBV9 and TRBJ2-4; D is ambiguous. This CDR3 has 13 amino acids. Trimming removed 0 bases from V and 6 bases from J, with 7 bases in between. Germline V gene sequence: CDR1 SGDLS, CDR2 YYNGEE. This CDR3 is CASSVGISNIQYF. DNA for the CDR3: TGTGCCAGCAGCGTAGGTATCTCAAACATTCAGTACTTC. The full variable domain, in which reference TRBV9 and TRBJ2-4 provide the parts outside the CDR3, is DSGVTQTPKHLITATGQRVTLRCSPRSGDLSVYWYQQSLDQGLQFLIQYYNGEERAKGNILERFSAQQFPDLHSELNLSSLELGDSALYFCASSVGISNIQYFGAGTRLSVL.

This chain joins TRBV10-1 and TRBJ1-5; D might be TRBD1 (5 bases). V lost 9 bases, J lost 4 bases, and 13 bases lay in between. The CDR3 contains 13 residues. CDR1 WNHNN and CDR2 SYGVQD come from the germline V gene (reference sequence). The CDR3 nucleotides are TGCGCCAGTTCAAGACAGTCAAATCAGCCCCAGCATTTT. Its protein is CASSRQSNQPQHF.